These 15 T cell receptor beta chains originate from one sample sequenced in a study of blood T cells in healthy people across ages. The authors ran a second PCR of about 6 to 11 cycles using a sample-barcoded 5' primer and a J-beta primer mix. TCRdb processed the 5' RACE reads anew with MiXCR; each CDR3 protein has one entry. The top ten hold about 6.7% of the sample, which has over a million distinct CDR3 sequences, approximately 59% seen once. Sequenced sample: blood. The source is a man aged 18-30 years in good health.

This clonotype has only a few counts. The V call is TRBV29-1, the J call TRBJ1-1; D is possibly TRBD1 (6 bases). Germline assignment: CDR1 SQVTM and CDR2 ANQGSEA. The V gene lost 3 bases and the J gene lost 5 bases, with 13 bases spanning the gap. CDR3 length: 13 residues. The CDR3: CSVDGKGETEAFF. CDR3 sequence (DNA): TGCAGCGTTGATGGGAAGGGGGAGACTGAAGCTTTCTTT. Full variable domain (rest looked up from reference TRBV29-1 and TRBJ1-1): SAVISQKPSRDICQRGTSLTIQCQVDSQVTMMFWYRQQPGQSLTLIATANQGSEATYESGFVIDKFPISRPNLTFSTLTVSNMSPEDSSIYLCSVDGKGETEAFFGQGTRLTVV.

The chain links TRBV5-5 to TRBJ2-3; 7 nucleotides match TRBD1. The CDR3 consists of 16 residues. Germline CDR1 reads SGHKS; CDR2 reads YYEKEE (reference sequence). With V trimmed by 0 bases and J by 4 bases, 8 bases remained unmatched. CDR3 loop: CASSLDATGSADTQYF. Here the CDR3 DNA reads TGTGCCAGCAGCTTGGACGCGACAGGGTCCGCAGATACGCAGTATTTT. The whole variable domain, remainder taken from reference TRBV5-5 and TRBJ2-3, is DAGVTQSPTHLIKTRGQQVTLRCSPISGHKSVSWYQQVLGQGPQFIFQYYEKEERGRGNFPDRFSARQFPNYSSELNVNALLLGDSALYLCASSLDATGSADTQYFGPGTRLTVL.

The chain links TRBV12-3 or TRBV12-4 to TRBJ2-7; D remains unclear. Trimming took off 3 bases at V and 1 base at J, with 16 bases between the two ends. The CDR3 spans 16 residues. CDR3 loop: CASSFLPGPISYEQYF. DNA for the CDR3: TGTGCCAGCAGTTTTCTACCAGGACCTATTTCCTACGAGCAGTACTTC.

This chain connects TRBV7-9 to TRBJ2-1, with a tentative D call TRBD2 (5 bases). V lost 5 bases to trimming and J lost 1 base, with 21 bases between them. Germline V gives CDR1 SEHNR, CDR2 FQNEAQ (reference sequence). The CDR3 is made up of 18 amino acids. The chain's CDR3 is CASSPTMRSGKSYNEQFF. The DNA for the CDR3 is TGTGCCAGCAGCCCCACGATGAGGAGCGGAAAATCCTACAATGAGCAGTTCTTC.

This clonotype was found a few times. V gene TRBV10-3 combines with J gene TRBJ1-2; TRBD1 matches at 7 bases. With V trimmed by 6 bases and J by 3 bases, 13 bases remained unmatched. The CDR3 loop spans 16 amino acids. The germline V gene encodes CDR1 ENHRY and CDR2 SYGVKD. This CDR3 is CAIRPATGDGDYGYTF. DNA for the CDR3: TGTGCCATCAGACCAGCCACAGGGGACGGGGACTATGGCTACACCTTC.

The genes are TRBV20-1 and TRBJ2-2; D is unresolved. Trimming left V 3 bases short and J 7 bases short, with 15 bases between. The germline CDR1 and CDR2 sequences are DFQATT and SNEGSKA (reference sequence). The CDR3 spans 14 residues. Written as DNA, the CDR3 is TGCAGTGCTAGGGGGTTTATGTCCAGCGGGGAGCTGTTTTTT. Protein sequence: CSARGFMSSGELFF.

The count of this clonotype is one. This sequence joins TRBV4-3 and TRBJ2-3; D not certain. Deletions cut 0 bases from V and 2 bases from J, with 9 bases between. Germline lookup yields CDR1 LGHNA and CDR2 YSLEER. The CDR3 has 15 amino acids. The CDR3 is CASSQDLPITDTQYF. CDR3 nucleotides: TGCGCCAGCAGCCAAGATCTGCCTATCACAGATACGCAGTATTTT.

The CDR3 reads CASSLVTDYGYTF. The CDR3, as DNA: TGTGCCAGCAGCTTAGTGACAGACTATGGCTACACCTTC. The chain has TRBV11-2 and TRBJ1-2, with D tentatively TRBD1 (5 bases). The ends were cut back, 1 base at V and 3 bases at J, with 6 bases in the middle. The CDR3 runs 13 residues. Germline-derived CDR1 and CDR2 are SGHAT and FQNNGV.

The genes are TRBV11-1 and TRBJ2-7, with TRBD1 matching 7 bases. The better agreement between TRBJ2-5 and the DNA end casts doubt on the J call. Germline V CDR1 and CDR2: SGHAT, FQDESV (reference sequence). The CDR3 contains 11 residues. As DNA, the CDR3 is TGTGCCAGCGGGGGACAGAAGACCCAGTACTTC. It is translated as CASGGQKTQYF.

CDR3 nucleotide sequence: TGTGCCAGCAGTTTCGGGAGTGGGAACTATGGCTACACCTTC. Translation: CASSFGSGNYGYTF. The chain has TRBV28 and TRBJ1-2; D gene ambiguous. CDR1 and CDR2 from the germline V gene are MDHEN and SYDVKM. The CDR3 consists of 14 residues. The V and J ends lost 3 bases and 2 bases respectively, with 10 bases between them.

The chain employs TRBV20-1 and TRBJ1-6, with a possible D match to TRBD1 (5 bases). Germline CDR1 DFQATT, CDR2 SNEGSKA (reference sequence). The CDR3 totals 15 residues. Trimming pared 0 bases from V and 5 bases from J, leaving 11 bases between. CDR3 sequence reads: CSAREKRGNNSPLHF. As DNA, the CDR3 is TGCAGTGCTAGAGAAAAACGGGGGAATAATTCACCCCTCCACTTT.

This clonotype occurred a few times. This chain joins TRBV20-1 and TRBJ2-7, with D perhaps matching TRBD1 (5 bases). Per the germline V gene, CDR1 is DFQATT and CDR2 is SNEGSKA (reference sequence). Trimming cost V 3 bases and J 0 bases, with 9 bases left between them. The CDR3 is made up of 13 amino acids. The CDR3 loop reads CSARGLNSYEQYF. In DNA, the CDR3 is TGCAGTGCTAGGGGGCTGAACTCCTACGAGCAGTACTTC.

This chain links TRBV29-1 with TRBJ2-7; TRBD1 aligns across 8 bases. Germline values: CDR1 SQVTM, CDR2 ANQGSEA. V lost 1 base, J lost 2 bases, and 7 bases stayed unmatched. The CDR3 covers 15 residues. CDR3 residues: CSVEGTGRLPYEQYF. CDR3 DNA sequence: TGCAGCGTTGAAGGGACAGGGCGGTTACCCTACGAGCAGTACTTC.

This clonotype was detected a few times. This chain uses TRBV29-1 with TRBJ2-3; 10 bases are a match to TRBD2. CDR3 length: 14 residues. V lost 8 bases and J lost 4; bases outside the gene matches: 9. Germline CDR1 reads SQVTM; CDR2 reads ANQGSEA. The CDR3 DNA reads TGCAGCTCCACAAGGAGCGGGGGGGCAGATACGCAGTATTTT. Protein sequence: CSSTRSGGADTQYF.

The chain links TRBV12-5 to TRBJ2-2, with D unclear. This CDR3 region has 12 residues. Germline-derived CDR1 and CDR2 are LGHNT and FRNRAP. The ends were cut back, 7 bases at V and 7 bases at J, with 10 bases in the middle. CDR3 in DNA: TGTGCTAGTGCCAGCTGGGGCGGGGAGCTGTTTTTT. Translated: CASASWGGELFF. Complete variable domain (other parts from reference TRBV12-5 and TRBJ2-2): DARVTQTPRHKVTEMGQEVTMRCQPILGHNTVFWYRQTMMQGLELLAYFRNRAPLDDSGMPKDRFSAEMPDATLATLKIQPSEPRDSAVYFCASASWGGELFFGEGSRLTVL.